Below, one TCR beta chain is given with its context. Its antigen is still unknown. Generated by immunoSEQ multiplex PCR, the TCRdb table keeps only in-frame clones and is missing some. The sample lists 80,000 to 95,000 clones; about 72% were seen once. This CDR3 has 15 amino acids. The trim removed 4 bases at V and 4 bases at J, leaving 10 bases unmatched. CDR1 is SGHKS, CDR2 YYEKEE, per germline (reference sequence). This sample is drawn from a study of T cell responses to AZD1222 COVID-19 vaccine. Whole-study results and caveats: CD4 TCRs linked to vaccination spanned spike, dominating at 160-218 and 743-854. No day 14 peak samples; only post-peak repertoires were characterized. The breadth and depth of Spike-specific TCRs increased once two AZD1222 doses had been given.

The chain recombines TRBV5-5 with TRBJ1-2; 7 bases are a match to TRBD1. The source was peripheral blood, collected on day 0 of AZD1222 vaccination. The TCR comes from an adult in good health. Here the CDR3 reads CASSLGMGTVYGYTF. The CDR3 DNA reads TGTGCCAGCAGCCTAGGGATGGGGACAGTCTATGGCTACACCTTC.